The source of this T cell receptor (beta chain) is a study of blood T cell repertoires in COVID-19. Study-level background: COVID-19 samples from acute and convalescent phases originated in the United States, Italy and Spain. The analysed material was cDNA or gDNA that came from T cells, B-cell-depleted T cells, or PBMCs.

In the source study's methods: Amplification from reference gene primers served as the basis for estimated nucleated cell counts. This table comes from immunoSEQ multiplex PCR, and its TCRdb copy is limited to in-frame clones, with some not included. V and J calls and clone size are given by that table; D and trimming were obtained from the DNA. The data show tens of thousands of clones, approximately 91% seen once. The V and J ends lost 0 bases and 2 bases respectively, with 15 bases between them. Germline CDR1 is LGHNA and CDR2 is YSLEER. This CDR3 is built from 17 residues. Sequenced material: peripheral blood. This TCR derives from a man in his 60s with acute or convalescent COVID-19. The chain joins TRBV4-3 to TRBJ2-3; TRBD1 is a possible D gene (5 bases). For the CDR3, the DNA is TGCGCCAGCAGCCAAGAACGCAACGGACATTCCACAGATACGCAGTATTTT. Translating it yields CASSQERNGHSTDTQYF.